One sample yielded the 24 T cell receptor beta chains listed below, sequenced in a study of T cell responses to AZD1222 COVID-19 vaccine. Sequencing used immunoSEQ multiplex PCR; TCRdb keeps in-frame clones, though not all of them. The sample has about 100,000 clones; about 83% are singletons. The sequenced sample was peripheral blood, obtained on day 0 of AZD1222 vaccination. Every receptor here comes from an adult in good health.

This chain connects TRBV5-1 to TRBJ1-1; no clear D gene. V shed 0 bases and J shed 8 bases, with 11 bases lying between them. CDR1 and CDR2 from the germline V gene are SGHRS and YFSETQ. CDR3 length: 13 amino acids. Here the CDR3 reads CASSLGPAGEAFF. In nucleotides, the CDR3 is TGCGCCAGCAGCTTGGGACCTGCGGGCGAAGCTTTCTTT.

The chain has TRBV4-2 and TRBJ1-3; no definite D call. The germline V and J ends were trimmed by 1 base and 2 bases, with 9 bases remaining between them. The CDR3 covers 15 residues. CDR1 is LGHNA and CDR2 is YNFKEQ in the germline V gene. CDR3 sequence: CASSQAGSAGNTIYF. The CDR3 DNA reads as TGTGCCAGCAGCCAAGCGGGCAGCGCTGGAAACACCATATATTTT.

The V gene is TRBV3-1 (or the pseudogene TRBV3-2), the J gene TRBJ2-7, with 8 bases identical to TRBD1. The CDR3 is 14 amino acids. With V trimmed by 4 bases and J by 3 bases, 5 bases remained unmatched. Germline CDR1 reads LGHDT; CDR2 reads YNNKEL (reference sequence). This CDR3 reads CASSLTGVIYEQYF. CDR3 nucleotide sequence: TGTGCCAGCAGCCTGACAGGGGTGATCTACGAGCAGTACTTC.

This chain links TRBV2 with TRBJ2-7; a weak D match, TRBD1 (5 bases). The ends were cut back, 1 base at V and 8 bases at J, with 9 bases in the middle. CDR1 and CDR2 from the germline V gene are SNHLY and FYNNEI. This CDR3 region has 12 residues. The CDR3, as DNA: TGTGCCAGCAGTGAAGTGCAGGGAAAGCAGTACTTC. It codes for CASSEVQGKQYF.

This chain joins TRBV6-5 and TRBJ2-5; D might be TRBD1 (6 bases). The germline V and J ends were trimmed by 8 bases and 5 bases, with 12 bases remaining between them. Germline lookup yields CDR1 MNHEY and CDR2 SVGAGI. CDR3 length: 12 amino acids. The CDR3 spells CASALGAETQYF. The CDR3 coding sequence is TGTGCCAGCGCCTTGGGGGCTGAGACCCAGTACTTC.

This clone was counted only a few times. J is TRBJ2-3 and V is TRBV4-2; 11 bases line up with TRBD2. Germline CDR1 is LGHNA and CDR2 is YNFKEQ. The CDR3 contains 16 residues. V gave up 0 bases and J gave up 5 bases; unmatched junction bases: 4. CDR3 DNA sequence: TGTGCCAGCAGCCAAGATCTGCTAGCGGGGGGAGATACGCAGTATTTT. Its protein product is CASSQDLLAGGDTQYF.

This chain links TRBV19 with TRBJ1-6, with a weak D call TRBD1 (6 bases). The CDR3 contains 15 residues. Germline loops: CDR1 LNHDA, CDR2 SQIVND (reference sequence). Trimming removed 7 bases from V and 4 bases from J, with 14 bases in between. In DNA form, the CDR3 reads TGTGCCAGTAAAACAGGGAAGGGATATAATTCACCCCTCCACTTT. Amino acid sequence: CASKTGKGYNSPLHF. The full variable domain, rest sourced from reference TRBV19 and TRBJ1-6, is DGGITQSPKYLFRKEGQNVTLSCEQNLNHDAMYWYRQDPGQGLRLIYYSQIVNDFQKGDIAEGYSVSREKKESFPLTVTSAQKNPTAFYLCASKTGKGYNSPLHFGNGTRLTVT.

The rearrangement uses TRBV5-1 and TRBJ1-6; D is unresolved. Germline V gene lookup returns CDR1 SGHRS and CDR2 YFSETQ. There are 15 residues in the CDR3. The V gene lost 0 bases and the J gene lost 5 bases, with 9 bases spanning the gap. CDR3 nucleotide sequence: TGCGCCAGCAGCTTGGGGGGTTCCCATAATTCACCCCTCCACTTT. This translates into CASSLGGSHNSPLHF. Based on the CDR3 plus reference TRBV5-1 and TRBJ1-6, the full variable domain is KAGVTQTPRYLIKTRGQQVTLSCSPISGHRSVSWYQQTPGQGLQFLFEYFSETQRNKGNFPGRFSGRQFSNSRSEMNVSTLELGDSALYLCASSLGGSHNSPLHFGNGTRLTVT.

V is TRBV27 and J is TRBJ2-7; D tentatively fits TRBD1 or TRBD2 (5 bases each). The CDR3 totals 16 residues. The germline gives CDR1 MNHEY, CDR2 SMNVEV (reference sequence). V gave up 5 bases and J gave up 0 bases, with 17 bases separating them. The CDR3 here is CASSLRDGRFSYEQYF. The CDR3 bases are TGTGCCAGCAGTCTCCGGGACGGACGCTTCTCCTACGAGCAGTACTTC.

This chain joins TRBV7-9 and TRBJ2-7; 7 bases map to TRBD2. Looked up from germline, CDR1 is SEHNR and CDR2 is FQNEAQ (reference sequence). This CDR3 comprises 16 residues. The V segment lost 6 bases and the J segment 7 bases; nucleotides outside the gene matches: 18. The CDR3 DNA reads TGTGCCAGCAGGTTTACCGGTGGGGGGGATGATCGGGAGCAGTACTTC. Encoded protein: CASRFTGGGDDREQYF.

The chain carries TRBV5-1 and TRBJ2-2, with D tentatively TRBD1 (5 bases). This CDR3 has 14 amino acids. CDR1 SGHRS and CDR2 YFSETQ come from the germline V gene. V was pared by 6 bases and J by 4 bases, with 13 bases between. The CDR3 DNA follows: TGCGCCAGCACGGCCCAGGGTGGCACCGGGGAGCTGTTTTTT. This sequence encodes CASTAQGGTGELFF.

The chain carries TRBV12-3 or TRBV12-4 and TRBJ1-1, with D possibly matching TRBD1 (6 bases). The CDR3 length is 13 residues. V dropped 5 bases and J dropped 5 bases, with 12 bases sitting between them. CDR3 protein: CASSKAQGTEAFF. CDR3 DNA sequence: TGTGCCAGCAGTAAGGCACAGGGAACTGAAGCTTTCTTT.

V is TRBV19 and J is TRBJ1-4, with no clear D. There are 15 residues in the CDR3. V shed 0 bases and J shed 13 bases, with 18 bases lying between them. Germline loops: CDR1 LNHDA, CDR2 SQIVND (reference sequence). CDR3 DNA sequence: TGTGCCAGTAGTATAGATCGGGCCGGATTAGGACGACTGTTTTTT. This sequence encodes CASSIDRAGLGRLFF. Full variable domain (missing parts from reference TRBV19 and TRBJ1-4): DGGITQSPKYLFRKEGQNVTLSCEQNLNHDAMYWYRQDPGQGLRLIYYSQIVNDFQKGDIAEGYSVSREKKESFPLTVTSAQKNPTAFYLCASSIDRAGLGRLFFGSGTQLSVL.

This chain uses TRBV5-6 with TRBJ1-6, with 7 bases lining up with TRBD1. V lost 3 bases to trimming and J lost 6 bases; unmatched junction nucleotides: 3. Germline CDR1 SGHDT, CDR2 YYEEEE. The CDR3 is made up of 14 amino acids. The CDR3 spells CASSSGQTNSPLHF. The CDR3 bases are TGTGCCAGCAGCTCGGGACAGACTAATTCACCCCTCCACTTT.

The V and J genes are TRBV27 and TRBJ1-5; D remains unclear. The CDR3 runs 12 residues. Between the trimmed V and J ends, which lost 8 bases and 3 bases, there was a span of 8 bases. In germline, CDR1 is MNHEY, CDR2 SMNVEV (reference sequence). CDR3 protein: CASGLINQPQHF. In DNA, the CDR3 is TGTGCCAGCGGACTGATCAATCAGCCCCAGCATTTT.

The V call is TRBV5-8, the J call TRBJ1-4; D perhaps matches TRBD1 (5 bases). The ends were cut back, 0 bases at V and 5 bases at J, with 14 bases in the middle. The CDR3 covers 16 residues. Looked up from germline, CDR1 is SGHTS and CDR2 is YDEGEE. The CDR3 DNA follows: TGTGCCAGCAGCTTGGGTCGTGACAGTGTAAATGAAAAACTGTTTTTT. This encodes CASSLGRDSVNEKLFF.

The CDR3 here is CASRGESNQPQHF. The CDR3 region has the DNA TGTGCCAGCAGGGGGGAGAGCAATCAGCCCCAGCATTTT. The chain has TRBV6-5 and TRBJ1-5; a possible D gene is TRBD1 (5 bases). The germline V gene encodes CDR1 MNHEY and CDR2 SVGAGI. The CDR3 runs to 13 residues. V was trimmed by 6 bases and J by 1 base, leaving 7 bases between them.

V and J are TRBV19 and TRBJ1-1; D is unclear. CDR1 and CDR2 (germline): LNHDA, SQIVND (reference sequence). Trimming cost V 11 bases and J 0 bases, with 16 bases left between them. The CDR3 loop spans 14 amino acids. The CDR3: CASHSGELNTEAFF. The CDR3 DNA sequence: TGTGCCTCCCATTCGGGAGAGTTGAACACTGAAGCTTTCTTT.

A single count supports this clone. This chain's CDR3 is CASSLAGSVLSEAFF. The CDR3 bases are TGCGCCAGCAGCTTGGCCGGGTCGGTCCTAAGTGAAGCTTTCTTT. The chain combines TRBV5-1 with TRBJ1-1, with D unresolved. Germline V CDR1 and CDR2: SGHRS, YFSETQ. V lost 0 bases and J lost 7, with 16 bases in between. This CDR3 is built from 15 residues.

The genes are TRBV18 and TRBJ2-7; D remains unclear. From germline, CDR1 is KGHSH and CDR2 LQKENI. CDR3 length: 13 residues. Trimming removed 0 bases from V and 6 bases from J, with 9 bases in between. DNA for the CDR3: TGTGCCAGCTCACCACCCCACTACGGCGAGCAGTACTTC. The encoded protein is CASSPPHYGEQYF.

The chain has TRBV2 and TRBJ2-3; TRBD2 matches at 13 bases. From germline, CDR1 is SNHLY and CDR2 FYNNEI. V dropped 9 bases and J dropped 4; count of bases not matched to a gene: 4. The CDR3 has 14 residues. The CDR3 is CASALAGGSDTQYF. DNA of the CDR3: TGTGCCAGTGCACTAGCGGGAGGGTCAGATACGCAGTATTTT.

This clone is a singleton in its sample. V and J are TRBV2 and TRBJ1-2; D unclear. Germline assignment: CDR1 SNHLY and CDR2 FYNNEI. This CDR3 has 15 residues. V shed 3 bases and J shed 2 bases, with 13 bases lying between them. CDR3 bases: TGTGCCAGCAGTGATAGGAGGGTAGAGAACTATGGCTACACCTTC. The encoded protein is CASSDRRVENYGYTF.

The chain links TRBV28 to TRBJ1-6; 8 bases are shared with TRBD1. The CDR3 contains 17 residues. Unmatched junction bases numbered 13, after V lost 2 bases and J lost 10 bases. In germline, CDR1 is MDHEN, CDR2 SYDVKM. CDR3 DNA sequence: TGTGCCAGCAGTTTAAAGCCAGGGGGCGTTAACAAGTCACCCCTCCACTTT. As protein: CASSLKPGGVNKSPLHF. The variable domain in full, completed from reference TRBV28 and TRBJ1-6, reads DVKVTQSSRYLVKRTGEKVFLECVQDMDHENMFWYRQDPGLGLRLIYFSYDVKMKEKGDIPEGYSVSREKKERFSLILESASTNQTSMYLCASSLKPGGVNKSPLHFGNGTRLTVT.

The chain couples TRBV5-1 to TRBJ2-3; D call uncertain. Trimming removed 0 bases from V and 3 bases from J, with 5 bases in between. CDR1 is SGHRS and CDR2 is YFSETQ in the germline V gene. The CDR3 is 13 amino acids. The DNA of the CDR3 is TGCGCCAGCAGCTTGGGGCTAACAGATACGCAGTATTTT. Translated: CASSLGLTDTQYF.